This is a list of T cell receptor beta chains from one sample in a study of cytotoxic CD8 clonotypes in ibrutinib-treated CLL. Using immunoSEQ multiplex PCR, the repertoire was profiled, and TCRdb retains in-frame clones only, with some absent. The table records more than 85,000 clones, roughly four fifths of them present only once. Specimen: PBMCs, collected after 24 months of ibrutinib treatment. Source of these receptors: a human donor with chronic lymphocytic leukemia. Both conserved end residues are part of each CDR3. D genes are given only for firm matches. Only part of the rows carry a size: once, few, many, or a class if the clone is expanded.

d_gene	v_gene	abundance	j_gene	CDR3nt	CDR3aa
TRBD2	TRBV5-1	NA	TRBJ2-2	TGCGCCAGCAGCCACGGACTAGCGGCGAACACCGGGGAGCTGTTTTTT	CASSHGLAANTGELFF
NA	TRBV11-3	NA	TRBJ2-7	TGTGCCAGCAGCTTAAGTAACGACGAGCAGTACTTC	CASSLSNDEQYF
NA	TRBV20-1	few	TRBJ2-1	TGCAGTGCGAGGCGGAATGAGCAGTTCTTC	CSARRNEQFF
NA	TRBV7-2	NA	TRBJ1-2	TGTGCCAGCAGCTTTACAGGGATGGCGAACTATGGCTACACCTTC	CASSFTGMANYGYTF
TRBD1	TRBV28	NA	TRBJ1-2	TGTGCCAGCAACTCAGGGGGGGGACGTTCCTATGGCTACACCTTC	CASNSGGGRSYGYTF
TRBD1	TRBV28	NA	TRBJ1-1	TGTGCCAGCAGTGACAGGGGTAACACTGAAGCTTTCTTT	CASSDRGNTEAFF
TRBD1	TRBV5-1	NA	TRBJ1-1	TGCGCCAGCAGCTTGGGCGACAGGGAGAACACTGAAGCTTTCTTT	CASSLGDRENTEAFF
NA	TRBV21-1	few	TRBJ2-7	TGTGCCAGGAGGGAGGGGGACAAACCTTACGAGCAGTACTTC	CARREGDKPYEQYF
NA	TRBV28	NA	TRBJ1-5	TGTGCCAGCAGTTTACCCTTACCGAGCCCCCAGCATTTT	CASSLPLPSPQHF
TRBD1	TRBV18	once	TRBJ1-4	TGTGCCAGCTCACCACCGGAGAGCAGGGGGCAAGTGAATGAAAAACTGTTTTTT	CASSPPESRGQVNEKLFF
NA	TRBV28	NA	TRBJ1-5	TGTGCCAGCAGTTTCGTCGTACAGTACCATCAGCCCCAGCATTTT	CASSFVVQYHQPQHF
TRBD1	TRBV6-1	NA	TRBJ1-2	TGTGCCAGTTCGAGGACAGGGGAGAACTATGGCTACACCTTC	CASSRTGENYGYTF
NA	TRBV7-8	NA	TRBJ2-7	TGTGCCAGCAGCTTTGAGTCCCGGATTCAGTACTTC	CASSFESRIQYF
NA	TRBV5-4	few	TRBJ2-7	TGTGCCAGCAAGGTCCACCCGGAGGGGGCCTACGAGCAGTACTTC	CASKVHPEGAYEQYF
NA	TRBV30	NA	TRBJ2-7	TGTGCCTGGATGACAGGCAGACATCGAGAGCAGTACTTC	CAWMTGRHREQYF
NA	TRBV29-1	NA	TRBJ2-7	TGCAGCTTCTCGGGTTTGAGCTCCTACGAGCAGTACTTC	CSFSGLSSYEQYF
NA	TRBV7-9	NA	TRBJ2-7	TGTGCCAGCAGCGTAGGAGAGCGGGCCTACCCCTACGAGCAGTACTTC	CASSVGERAYPYEQYF
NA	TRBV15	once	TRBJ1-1	TGTGCCACCAGCAGCCTTCCGAACACTGAAGCTTTCTTT	CATSSLPNTEAFF
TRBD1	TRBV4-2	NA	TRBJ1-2	TGTGCCAGCAGGAGGGACAGGGGCTATGGCTACACCTTC	CASRRDRGYGYTF
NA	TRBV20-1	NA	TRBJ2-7	TGCAGTGCCCCACTATACTACGAGCAGTACTTC	CSAPLYYEQYF
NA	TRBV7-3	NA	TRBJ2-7	TGTGCCAGCAGCTTGGGGGACTCCTACGAGCAGTACTTC	CASSLGDSYEQYF
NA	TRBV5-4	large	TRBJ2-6	TGTGCCAGCAGCTTGGGTTCCGGGGGGCCCCCCTCTGGGGCCAACGTCCTGACTTTC	CASSLGSGGPPSGANVLTF
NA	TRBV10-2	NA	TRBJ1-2	TGCGCCAGCTCCCCTGAATTGGGTGGCTACACCTTC	CASSPELGGYTF
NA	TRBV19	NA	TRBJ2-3	TGTGCCAGTGGGGTCAGTCGCACAGATACGCAGTATTTT	CASGVSRTDTQYF
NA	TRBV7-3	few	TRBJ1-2	TGTGCCAGCAGCTTAGGGGCGGAACCGAAATATGGCTACACCTTC	CASSLGAEPKYGYTF
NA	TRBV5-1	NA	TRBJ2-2	TGCGCCAGCAGTGCAGGGAGAGCTAGTCCCGGGGAGCTGTTTTTT	CASSAGRASPGELFF
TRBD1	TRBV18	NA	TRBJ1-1	TGTGCCAGCTCACAGGGGGCGATGAACACTGAAGCTTTCTTT	CASSQGAMNTEAFF
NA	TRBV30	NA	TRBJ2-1	TGTGCCTGGAGCAGGGGCCTCTGGACAGTTCATGAGCAGTTCTTC	CAWSRGLWTVHEQFF
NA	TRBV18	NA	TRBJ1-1	TGTGCCAGCTCACCAGGGCTCCCCGAAGCTTTCTTT	CASSPGLPEAFF
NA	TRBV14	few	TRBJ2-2	TGTGCCAGCAGCCCGGGATTTGACCGTCTGTACACCGGGGAGCTGTTTTTT	CASSPGFDRLYTGELFF
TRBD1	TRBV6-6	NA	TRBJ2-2	TGTGCCAGCAGTTACCCCCGGGACAGGGACACCGGGGAGCTGTTTTTT	CASSYPRDRDTGELFF
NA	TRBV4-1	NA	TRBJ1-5	TGCGCCAGCAGCTCACGGAGGGGGGTCAATCAGCCCCAGCATTTT	CASSSRRGVNQPQHF
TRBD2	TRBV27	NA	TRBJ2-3	TGTGCCAGCAGTTTGGGGGTAGCGGGAAAGGATACGCAGTATTTT	CASSLGVAGKDTQYF
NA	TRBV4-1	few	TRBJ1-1	TGCGCCAGCAGCCAAAGAGGCACTGAAGCTTTCTTT	CASSQRGTEAFF
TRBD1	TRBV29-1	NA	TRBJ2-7	TGCAGCGTTGAAACAGGGGTCCCCTTCCACGAGCAGTACTTC	CSVETGVPFHEQYF
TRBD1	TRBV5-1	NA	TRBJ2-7	TGCGCCAGCAGCATGGGACAGGGGGCCCACGAGCAGTACTTC	CASSMGQGAHEQYF
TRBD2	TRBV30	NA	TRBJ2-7	TGTGCCTGGAGTTCGGGGGGGCACTACGAGCAGTACTTC	CAWSSGGHYEQYF
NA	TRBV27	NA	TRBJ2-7	TGTGCCAGCAGTTACGGCAGCTACTACGAGCAGTACTTC	CASSYGSYYEQYF
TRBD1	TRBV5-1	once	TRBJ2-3	TGCGCCAGCAGCATAGGGGACAGGGCTCAAACAGATACGCAGTATTTT	CASSIGDRAQTDTQYF
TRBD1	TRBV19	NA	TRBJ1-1	TGTGCCAGTAGTCCCGACAGGGGAGGTACTGAAGCTTTCTTT	CASSPDRGGTEAFF
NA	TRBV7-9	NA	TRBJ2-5	TGTGCCAGCAGCTTATCGGGACTGACGAGAGGAAGGGAGACCCAGTACTTC	CASSLSGLTRGRETQYF
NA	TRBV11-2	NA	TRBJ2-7	TGTGCCAGCAGCAGAAGTCGTTACGAGCAGTACTTC	CASSRSRYEQYF
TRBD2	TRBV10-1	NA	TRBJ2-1	TGCGCCAGCAGTGAGAGTCTAGCGGGAGGGGTGCAGTTCTTC	CASSESLAGGVQFF
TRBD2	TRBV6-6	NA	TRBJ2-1	TGTGCCAGCAGTCCGCGGACTAGCGGAGAGGGAGGTGAGCAGTTCTTC	CASSPRTSGEGGEQFF
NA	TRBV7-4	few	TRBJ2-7	TGTGCCAGCAGCTTAGCGGAATTCCTCCCCACCTACGAGCAGTACTTC	CASSLAEFLPTYEQYF
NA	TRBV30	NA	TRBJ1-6	TGTGCCTGGACCCATACGGACGGGATGGGACGCGGATCACCCCTCCACTTT	CAWTHTDGMGRGSPLHF
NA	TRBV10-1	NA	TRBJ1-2	TGCGCCAGCACCCTCGCACCGGGGCTCTGTGGCTACACCTTC	CASTLAPGLCGYTF
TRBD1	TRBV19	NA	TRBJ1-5	TGTGCCAGTAGTATGGGACAGGGGGCTCAGCCCCAGCATTTT	CASSMGQGAQPQHF
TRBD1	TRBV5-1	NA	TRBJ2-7	TGCGCCAGCAGCTTTAGGACAGGGGTCTCCTACGAGCAGTACTTC	CASSFRTGVSYEQYF
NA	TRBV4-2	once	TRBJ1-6	TGTGCCAGCAGCCAAGATACTGGCAGCGGTAATTCACCCCTCCACTTT	CASSQDTGSGNSPLHF
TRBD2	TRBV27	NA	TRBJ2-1	TGTGCCAGCAGGCCAGCCCAGATTTACGGACTAGCGGGAGTGGATGAGCAGTTCTTC	CASRPAQIYGLAGVDEQFF
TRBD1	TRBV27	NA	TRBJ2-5	TGTGCCAGCACCTCCGTTGGGGCAGGGGGAGAGACCCAGTACTTC	CASTSVGAGGETQYF
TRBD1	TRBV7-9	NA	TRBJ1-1	TGTGCCAGCAGCAGAGGACAGGGGGGCACTGAAGCTTTCTTT	CASSRGQGGTEAFF
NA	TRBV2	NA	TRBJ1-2	TGTGCCAGCAGTGCACAGCTGAACTATGGCTACACCTTC	CASSAQLNYGYTF
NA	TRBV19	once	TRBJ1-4	TGTGCCAGCCGTACGAGGACGGGGGAAAAACTGTTTTTT	CASRTRTGEKLFF
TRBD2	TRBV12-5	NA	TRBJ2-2	TGTGCTAGTGGTTTATCTAGCGGGATTAAGTCCGGGGAGCTGTTTTTT	CASGLSSGIKSGELFF